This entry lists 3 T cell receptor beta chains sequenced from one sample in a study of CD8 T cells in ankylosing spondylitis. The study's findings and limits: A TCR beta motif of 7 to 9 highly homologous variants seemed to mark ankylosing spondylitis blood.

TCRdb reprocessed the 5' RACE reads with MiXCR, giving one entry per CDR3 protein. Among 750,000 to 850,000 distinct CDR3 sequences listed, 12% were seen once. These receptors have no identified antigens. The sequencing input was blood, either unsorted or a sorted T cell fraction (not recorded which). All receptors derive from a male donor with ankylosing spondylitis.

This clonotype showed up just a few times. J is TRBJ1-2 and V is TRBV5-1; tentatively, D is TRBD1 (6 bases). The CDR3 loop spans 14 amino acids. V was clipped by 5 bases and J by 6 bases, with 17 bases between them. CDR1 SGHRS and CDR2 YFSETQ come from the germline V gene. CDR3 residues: CASSQTTGNHGYTF. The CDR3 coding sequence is TGCGCCAGCAGTCAAACTACAGGGAACCATGGCTACACCTTC.

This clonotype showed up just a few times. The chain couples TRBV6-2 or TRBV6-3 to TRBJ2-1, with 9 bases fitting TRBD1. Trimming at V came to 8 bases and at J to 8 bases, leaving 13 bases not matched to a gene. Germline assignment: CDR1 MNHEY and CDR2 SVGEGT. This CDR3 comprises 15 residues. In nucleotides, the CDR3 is TGTGCCAGCGACCCCGGGACAGGGTGGGTGGATGAGCAGTTCTTC. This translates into CASDPGTGWVDEQFF.

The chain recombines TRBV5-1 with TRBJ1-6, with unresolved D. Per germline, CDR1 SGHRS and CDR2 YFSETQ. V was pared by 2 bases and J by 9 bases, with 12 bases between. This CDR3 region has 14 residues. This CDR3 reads CASSLGGRSSPLHF. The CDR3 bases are TGCGCCAGCAGCTTAGGAGGGCGCTCTTCACCCCTCCACTTT.